This passage covers 32 T cell receptor beta chains from one sample sequenced in a study of T cells expressing NK-cell markers. TCRdb re-called the 5' RACE reads, yielding one record per CDR3 amino acid sequence without DNA. This table lists some 300,000 distinct CDR3 sequences. The material sequenced was blood T cells: a sorted CD56 or NKG2C T cell subset, CD4+ or CD8+ T cells, or bulk PBMC T cells (not recorded which). The receptors stem from a man in his late teens or twenties in good health.

This chain uses TRBV30 with TRBJ1-6; absent DNA, TCRdb's TRBD1 call cannot be checked. This CDR3 comprises 15 residues. The germline gives CDR1 GTSNPN, CDR2 SVGIG (reference sequence). CDR3 region: CAWGSRQGARSPLHF.

J is TRBJ2-1 and V is TRBV20-1. The CDR3 loop spans 13 amino acids. The germline V gene has CDR1 DFQATT and CDR2 SNEGSKA (reference sequence). The CDR3: CSGTPTVLNEQFF.

The chain combines TRBV12-3 or TRBV12-4 with TRBJ2-2; lacking DNA, the TRBD2 call made by TCRdb goes unchecked. The CDR3 is 16 residues long. The chain's CDR3 is CASSSTSGSSIRELFF.

J is TRBJ2-2 and V is TRBV7-9; TCRdb calls TRBD1, which cannot be checked without DNA. The length of the CDR3 is 17 residues. Germline-derived CDR1 and CDR2 are SEHNR and FQNEAQ (reference sequence). CDR3 region: CASSTRSRQDRTGELFF.

The chain employs TRBV29-1 and TRBJ2-6; TCRdb reports TRBD1, a call that lacks DNA to check it against. This CDR3 is built from 16 residues. CDR1 is SQVTM, CDR2 ANQGSEA, per germline. The CDR3 spells CSVPQGKQSGANVLTF.

V is TRBV29-1 and J is TRBJ2-3; the D call of TRBD2 rests on TCRdb alone, since no DNA is present to check it. This CDR3 contains 16 residues. Germline V gene sequence: CDR1 SQVTM, CDR2 ANQGSEA. CDR3 sequence: CSVAGHRDLDTDTQYF.

The chain recombines TRBV6-5 with TRBJ2-1; the D call from TCRdb, TRBD1, cannot be confirmed without DNA. The germline V gene has CDR1 MNHEY and CDR2 SVGAGI. The CDR3 is 17 residues long. The CDR3 spells CASSYDLGADSYNEQFF.

This chain connects TRBV28 to TRBJ1-1; TCRdb returns TRBD1, unconfirmable since there is no DNA. Germline V lookup: CDR1 MDHEN, CDR2 SYDVKM. The CDR3 consists of 13 residues. The CDR3 sequence: CATTTGGNTEAFF.

CDR3 loop: CASSQDRLAANTGELFF. This chain connects TRBV14 to TRBJ2-2; the D call of TRBD2 rests on TCRdb alone, since no DNA is present to check it. The length of the CDR3 is 17 residues. Germline V CDR1 and CDR2: SGHDN, FVKESK.

The V call is TRBV6-1, the J call TRBJ2-6. Germline values: CDR1 MNHNS, CDR2 SASEGT. This CDR3 region has 15 residues. CDR3 sequence: CASSMTFSGANVLTF.

This sequence joins TRBV10-3 and TRBJ1-1; TCRdb picks TRBD1, but there is no DNA to check that call. The CDR3 is 13 residues long. From germline, CDR1 is ENHRY and CDR2 SYGVKD. The CDR3 loop reads CATHRGRETEAFF.

The chain couples TRBV6-1 to TRBJ2-4. The CDR3 loop spans 17 amino acids. Per germline, CDR1 MNHNS and CDR2 SASEGT. This CDR3 is CASRPRPIQLAKNIQYF.

The chain links TRBV29-1 to TRBJ1-2; as DNA is missing, the TRBD1 call by TCRdb cannot be tested. Per the germline V gene, CDR1 is SQVTM and CDR2 is ANQGSEA. This CDR3 has 14 residues. This chain's CDR3 is CSVEGTGINYGYTF.

The chain employs TRBV5-4 and TRBJ2-5; the TCRdb call, TRBD2, lacks DNA for checking. The germline V gene encodes CDR1 SGHNT and CDR2 YYREEE (reference sequence). The CDR3 extends over 17 amino acids. CDR3 sequence reads: CASTGRVGAGAGETQYF.

The chain carries TRBV27 and TRBJ2-7; the D call from TCRdb, TRBD1, cannot be confirmed without DNA. The CDR3 loop spans 13 amino acids. Germline V gene data show CDR1 as MNHEY and CDR2 as SMNVEV (reference sequence). This CDR3 is CASSRGQFYEQYF.

The V gene is TRBV25-1, the J gene TRBJ2-7; there is no DNA to check the TCRdb D call of TRBD1. Per the germline V gene, CDR1 is MGHDK and CDR2 is SYGVNS. This CDR3 spans 15 amino acids. The CDR3 here is CASSATREVKDELYF.

The chain links TRBV6-1 to TRBJ1-2; TCRdb indicates TRBD1, and absent DNA this call remains unverified. The CDR3 spans 13 residues. Germline CDR1 MNHNS, CDR2 SASEGT. The CDR3 sequence is CASSPRGEYGYTF.

The chain uses TRBV12-3 or TRBV12-4 and TRBJ2-2; the D call of TRBD1 rests on TCRdb alone, since no DNA is present to check it. CDR3 length equals 14 residues. The CDR3 sequence is CASSPPRSTGELFF.

The V call is TRBV24-1, the J call TRBJ2-3. CDR1 and CDR2 from the germline V gene are KGHDR and SFDVKD. This CDR3 spans 14 amino acids. The CDR3 reads CATSDLNLGDTQYF.

The chain carries TRBV28 and TRBJ1-2. This CDR3 is built from 13 residues. The germline gives CDR1 MDHEN, CDR2 SYDVKM. The CDR3 loop is CASRIQANYGYTF.

CDR3: CAWTSGGAGVGSEQFF. This chain links TRBV30 with TRBJ2-1; TCRdb reports TRBD2, a call that lacks DNA to check it against. The length of the CDR3 is 16 residues. CDR1 is GTSNPN, CDR2 SVGIG, per germline (reference sequence).

This sequence joins TRBV15 and TRBJ2-7; TCRdb names TRBD1, which stays unverified in the absence of DNA. The germline gives CDR1 LNHNV, CDR2 YYDKDF (reference sequence). The CDR3 loop spans 15 amino acids. The CDR3 spells CATSRGVAGDYEQYF.

The chain uses TRBV30 and TRBJ2-1; there is no DNA to check the TCRdb D call of TRBD2. Germline CDR1 GTSNPN, CDR2 SVGIG (reference sequence). The CDR3 has 16 amino acids. Here the CDR3 reads CAWSVRALAGYNEQFF. Full variable domain (outside the CDR3, taken from reference TRBV30 and TRBJ2-1): SQTIHQWPATLVQPVGSPLSLECTVEGTSNPNLYWYRQAAGRGLQLLFYSVGIGQISSEVPQNLSASRPQDRQFILSSKKLLLSDSGFYLCAWSVRALAGYNEQFFGPGTRLTVL.

The rearrangement joins TRBV24-1 to TRBJ2-6; TCRdb reports TRBD1, a call that lacks DNA to check it against. This CDR3 is 13 amino acids long. Per the germline V gene, CDR1 is KGHDR and CDR2 is SFDVKD. CDR3 sequence: CATSGAGANVLTF.

The rearrangement joins TRBV20-1 to TRBJ2-1. This CDR3 region has 14 residues. The V gene's germline CDR1 is DFQATT and CDR2 SNEGSKA (reference sequence). CDR3 region: CSARVLGSADEQFF.

The genes are TRBV20-1 and TRBJ2-2; there is no DNA to check the TCRdb D call of TRBD1. There are 12 residues in the CDR3. Germline V gene data show CDR1 as DFQATT and CDR2 as SNEGSKA (reference sequence). CDR3 in amino acids: CSAGTGFGELFF.

The chain uses TRBV15 and TRBJ2-5; TCRdb's D call of TRBD1 is untestable without DNA. The CDR3 covers 14 residues. Germline V gene sequence: CDR1 LNHNV, CDR2 YYDKDF (reference sequence). The CDR3 sequence: CATSRGQTQETQYF.

The V gene is TRBV12-3 or TRBV12-4, the J gene TRBJ1-1; TCRdb lists TRBD1, though no DNA is available to test this call. The CDR3 is 13 amino acids. The CDR3 reads CASSLGQGIVVFF.

The chain couples TRBV10-3 to TRBJ2-1; lacking DNA, the TRBD2 call made by TCRdb goes unchecked. CDR3 length equals 16 residues. Germline V gene data show CDR1 as ENHRY and CDR2 as SYGVKD. This CDR3 is CAISEQTSPLLGEQFF.

V gene TRBV5-1 combines with J gene TRBJ2-7; TCRdb proposes TRBD1, but this gene call is untestable without DNA. Germline assignment: CDR1 SGHRS and CDR2 YFSETQ. The CDR3 contains 14 residues. CDR3 sequence: CASSRGDSVYEQYF.

V and J are TRBV28 and TRBJ1-3. The CDR3 consists of 14 residues. Per germline, CDR1 MDHEN and CDR2 SYDVKM. The CDR3 spells CASSLGFSGNTIYF.

V gene TRBV20-1 combines with J gene TRBJ2-1; without DNA, the TCRdb call of TRBD1 cannot be checked. The CDR3 extends over 17 amino acids. Germline values: CDR1 DFQATT, CDR2 SNEGSKA (reference sequence). The CDR3 loop reads CSARERLETGAYNEQFF.